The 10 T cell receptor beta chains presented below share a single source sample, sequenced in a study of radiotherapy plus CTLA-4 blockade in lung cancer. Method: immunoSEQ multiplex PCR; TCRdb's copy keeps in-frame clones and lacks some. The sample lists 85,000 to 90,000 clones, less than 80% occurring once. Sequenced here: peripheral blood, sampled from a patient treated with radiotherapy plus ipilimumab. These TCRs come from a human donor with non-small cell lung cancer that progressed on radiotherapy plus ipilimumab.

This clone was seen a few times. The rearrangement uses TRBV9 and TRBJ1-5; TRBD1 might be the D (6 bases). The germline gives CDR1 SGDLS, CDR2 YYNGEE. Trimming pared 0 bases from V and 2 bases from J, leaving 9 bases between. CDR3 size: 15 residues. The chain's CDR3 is CASSVDAGGNQPQHF. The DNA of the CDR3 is TGTGCCAGCAGCGTAGACGCAGGGGGCAATCAGCCCCAGCATTTT.

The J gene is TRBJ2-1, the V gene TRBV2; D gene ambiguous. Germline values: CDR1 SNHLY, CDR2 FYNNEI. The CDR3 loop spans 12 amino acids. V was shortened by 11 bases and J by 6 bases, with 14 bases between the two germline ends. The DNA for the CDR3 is TGTGCCTTAAGCGATGGCGGCAATGAGCAGTTCTTC. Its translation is CALSDGGNEQFF.

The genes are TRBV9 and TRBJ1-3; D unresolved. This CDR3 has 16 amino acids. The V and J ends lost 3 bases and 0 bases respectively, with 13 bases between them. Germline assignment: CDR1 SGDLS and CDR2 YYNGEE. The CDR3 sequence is CASSAQGRPSGNTIYF. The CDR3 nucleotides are TGTGCCAGCAGCGCTCAAGGACGGCCCTCTGGAAACACCATATATTTT.

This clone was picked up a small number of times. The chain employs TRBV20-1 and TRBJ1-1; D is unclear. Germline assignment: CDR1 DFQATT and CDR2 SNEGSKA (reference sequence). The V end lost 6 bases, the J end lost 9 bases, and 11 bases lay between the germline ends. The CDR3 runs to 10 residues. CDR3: CSAQTFKAFF. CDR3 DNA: TGCAGTGCCCAGACCTTTAAAGCTTTCTTT.

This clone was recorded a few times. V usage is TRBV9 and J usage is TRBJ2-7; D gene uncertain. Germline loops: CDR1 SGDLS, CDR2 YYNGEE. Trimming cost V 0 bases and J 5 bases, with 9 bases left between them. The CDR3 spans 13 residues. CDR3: CASSVDEVHEQYF. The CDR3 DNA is TGTGCCAGCAGCGTAGATGAGGTCCACGAGCAGTACTTC.

Here the CDR3 DNA reads TGTGCCAGCAGTTACTCGGGGTCCCTCTACGAGCAGTACTTC. Its translation is CASSYSGSLYEQYF. The chain combines TRBV6-5 with TRBJ2-7; unclear D gene. Trimming removed 0 bases from V and 3 bases from J, with 9 bases in between. The CDR3 is 14 amino acids. From germline, CDR1 is MNHEY and CDR2 SVGAGI.

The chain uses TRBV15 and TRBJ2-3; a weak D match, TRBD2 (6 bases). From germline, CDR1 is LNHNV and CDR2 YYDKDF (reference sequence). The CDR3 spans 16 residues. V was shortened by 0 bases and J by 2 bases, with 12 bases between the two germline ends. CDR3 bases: TGTGCCACCAGCAGAGAAGTGACTAGTTCCACAGATACGCAGTATTTT. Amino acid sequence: CATSREVTSSTDTQYF.

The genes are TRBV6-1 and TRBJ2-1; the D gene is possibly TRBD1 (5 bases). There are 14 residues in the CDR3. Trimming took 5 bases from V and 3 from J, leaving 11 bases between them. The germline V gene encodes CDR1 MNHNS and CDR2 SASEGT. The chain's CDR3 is CASSPRGNYNEQFF. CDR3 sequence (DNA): TGTGCCAGCAGTCCAAGGGGTAACTACAATGAGCAGTTCTTC.

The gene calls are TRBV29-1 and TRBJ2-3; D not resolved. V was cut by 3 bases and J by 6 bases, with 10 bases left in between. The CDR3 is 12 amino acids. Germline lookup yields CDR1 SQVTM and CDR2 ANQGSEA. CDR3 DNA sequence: TGCAGCGTTGAGTATGGGCTGGATACGCAGTATTTT. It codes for CSVEYGLDTQYF.

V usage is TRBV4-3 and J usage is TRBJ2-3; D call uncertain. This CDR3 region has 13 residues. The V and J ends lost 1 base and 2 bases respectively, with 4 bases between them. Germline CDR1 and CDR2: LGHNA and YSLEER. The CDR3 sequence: CASSQVLTDTQYF. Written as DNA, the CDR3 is TGCGCCAGCAGCCAAGTTCTCACAGATACGCAGTATTTT.